The following is a TCR beta chain sequence with its context. Its target is unknown. TCRdb recomputed calls from the RT-PCR reads with MiXCR, one row per CDR3 protein. The sample shows 500,000 to 750,000 distinct CDR3 sequences, 14% of them seen only once. This record belongs to a study of response to subunit inactivated influenza vaccine. Study results and limitations: It was suggested by the authors that few new T cells are recruited by each seasonal influenza vaccination.

Germline CDR1 reads DFQATT; CDR2 reads SNEGSKA (reference sequence). The CDR3 is made up of 18 amino acids. The sequence derives from a middle-aged man who received an inactivated influenza vaccine. Specimen: PBMCs from blood, collected approximately 13 days after vaccination. The chain uses TRBV20-1 and TRBJ2-3, with TRBD2 identical over 16 bases. DNA for the CDR3: TGCACTGCCCCGGGACTAGCGGGAGGGCCCCTAAACACAGATACGCAGTATTTT. Translated: CTAPGLAGGPLNTDTQYF.